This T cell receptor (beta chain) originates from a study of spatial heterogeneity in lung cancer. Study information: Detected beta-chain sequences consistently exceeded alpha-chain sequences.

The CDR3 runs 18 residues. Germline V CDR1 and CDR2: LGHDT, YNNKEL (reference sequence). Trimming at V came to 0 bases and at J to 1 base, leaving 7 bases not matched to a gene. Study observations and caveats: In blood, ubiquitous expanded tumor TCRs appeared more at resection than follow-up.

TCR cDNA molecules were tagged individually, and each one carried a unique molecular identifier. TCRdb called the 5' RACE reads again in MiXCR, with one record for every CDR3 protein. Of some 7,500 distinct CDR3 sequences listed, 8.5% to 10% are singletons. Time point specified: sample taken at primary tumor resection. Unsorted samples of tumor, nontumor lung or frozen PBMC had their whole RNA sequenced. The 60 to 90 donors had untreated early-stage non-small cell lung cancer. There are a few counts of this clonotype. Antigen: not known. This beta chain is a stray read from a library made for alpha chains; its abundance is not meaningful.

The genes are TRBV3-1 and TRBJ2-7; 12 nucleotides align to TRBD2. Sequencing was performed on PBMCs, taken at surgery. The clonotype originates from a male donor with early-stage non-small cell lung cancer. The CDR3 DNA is TGTGCCAGCAGCCAAGATGTACTAGCGGGAGGTACTTCCTACGAGCAGTACTTC. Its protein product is CASSQDVLAGGTSYEQYF.